The present entry profiles one T cell receptor (beta chain) with its context. The sample is drawn from a study of blood T cell repertoires in COVID-19. As for the study in general: Spain, Italy and the United States supplied samples that represented acute and convalescent COVID-19. PBMCs, B-cell-depleted T cells, or T cells were the source of the cDNA or gDNA that made up the material.

Germline loops: CDR1 MNHEY, CDR2 SMNVEV (reference sequence). The CDR3 extends over 16 amino acids. After removal of 0 bases from V and 4 bases from J, the junction contained 4 bases not matched to a gene. Authors' methods: The authors estimated nucleated cell counts from reference gene primer amplification. Assay: immunoSEQ multiplex PCR; the TCRdb copy retains only in-frame clones and omits some. That table furnishes V, J and clone size, whereas the DNA furnished D and trimming. The sample lists over 75,000 clones; 78% were seen once. This TCR derives from a human donor in a cohort sampled during active COVID-19. This chain connects TRBV27 to TRBJ2-1, with 9 nucleotides matching TRBD2. Sequenced sample: peripheral blood. The CDR3 protein is CASSLSSGSLYNEQFF. CDR3 in DNA: TGTGCCAGCAGTTTATCTAGCGGGAGTTTATACAATGAGCAGTTCTTC.